Described below is a single TCR beta chain sequence and its context. Its antigen is as yet unknown. TCRdb reanalyzed the 5' RACE reads, giving one entry per CDR3 protein sequence and no DNA. The sample table sets out about 300,000 distinct CDR3 sequences. The length of the CDR3 is 13 residues. This entry belongs to a study of monozygotic twins with inflammatory bowel disease. Study observations and caveats: IBD patients shared fewer clonotypes with others than healthy twins, especially with disease activity.

Material: blood. This receptor was obtained from a human donor with ulcerative colitis or Crohn's disease, or a healthy co-twin of an affected twin (not recorded which). V is TRBV12-3 or TRBV12-4 and J is TRBJ2-7. The CDR3 is CASSTGSSYEQYF.